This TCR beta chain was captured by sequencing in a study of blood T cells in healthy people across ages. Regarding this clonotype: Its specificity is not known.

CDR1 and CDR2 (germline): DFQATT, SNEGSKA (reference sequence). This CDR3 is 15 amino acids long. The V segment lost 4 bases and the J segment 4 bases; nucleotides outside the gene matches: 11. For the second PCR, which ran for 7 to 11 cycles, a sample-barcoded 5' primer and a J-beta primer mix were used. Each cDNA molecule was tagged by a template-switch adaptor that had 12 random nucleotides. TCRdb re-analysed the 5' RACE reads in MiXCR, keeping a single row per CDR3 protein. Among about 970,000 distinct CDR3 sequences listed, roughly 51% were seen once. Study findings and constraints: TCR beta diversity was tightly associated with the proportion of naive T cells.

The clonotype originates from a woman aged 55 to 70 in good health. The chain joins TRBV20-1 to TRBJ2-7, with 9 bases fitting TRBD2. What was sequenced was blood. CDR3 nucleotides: TGCAGTGCTAAAAGACCGGGACTAGCTATATACGAGCAGTACTTC. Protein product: CSAKRPGLAIYEQYF.